This T cell receptor (beta chain) was recorded in a study of blood T cell repertoires in COVID-19 (dated by TCRdb to about 2020). With respect to the entire study: Samples covering the acute and convalescent phases of COVID-19 were provided by collaborators in the United States, Italy and Spain. The material from the prospective study consisted of cDNA or gDNA derived from T cells, B-cell-depleted T cells, or PBMCs. The dataset comprised deeply sampled blood TCRbeta repertoires from subjects exposed to, actively infected with, or recovered from COVID-19. Samples were obtained from the ongoing ImmuneRACE study (first 160 participants) and from 1,000 to 1,500 subjects provided by 6 global collaborators. The repertoires were released in a freely available public database intended as a resource for research on the immune response to SARS-CoV-2. Sample metadata almost always included a de-identified subject ID, COVID-19 status, age in years and sex. Where HLA class I and class II types were available, the types were taken from metadata supplied by the sample provider, not from assay-based typing. Broad study findings and their caveats: Clinical and demographic metadata were provided uncurated, with the amount varying by source and participant.

At one collaborating source in Seattle, patients were enrolled during active infection and were followed longitudinally through the course of disease. Collaborating institutions collected whole blood in K2EDTA tubes following their own protocols. For TCRbeta analysis, collaborators shipped samples as frozen whole blood, isolated PBMCs, or DNA extracted from either of those sample types. As to this clone: Its antigen is still unknown. Base qualities were left out, and no much larger clone turns up one base away.

For CDR1 and CDR2, the germline V gene (reference sequence) lists LNHDA and SQIVND. Including cysteine and phenylalanine, the CDR3 has 14 amino acids. The read is trimmed to its CDR3 DNA, 42 bases read in frame from base 1. Clipping removes 5 bases from V and 1 base from J, with 5 as the unmatched junction base count. TCRbeta CDR3 regions were amplified from genomic DNA by means of the immunoSEQ Assay, a bias-controlled multiplex PCR. The published analysis was carried out like this. The number of nucleated cells in each sample was estimated by amplification of reference gene primers within the assay. Sequence reads were collapsed and filtered to measure the absolute abundance of every unique TCRbeta CDR3 rearrangement. For each sample, productive Simpson clonality was calculated as the square root of Simpson's diversity index over productive rearrangements. TCRdb re-hosts the immuneACCESS table, in-frame sequences only. Its copies lack some clones; in the studies checked, an unresolved V gene accounts for under half of them, and the cause for the rest is not known. V and J calls and clone size come straight from that table; D and trimming were deduced from the DNA. Across this sample there are around 120,000 clones, with over 85% seen only once. The ten top clones hold roughly 4.8% of the sample.

Material for sequencing was peripheral blood. The sequence was collected from a man aged 55 to 70 with COVID-19, enrolled during active disease. Here the chain combines TRBV19 and TRBJ2-7; 7 bases in the junction line up with TRBD2. DNA sequence: TGTGCCAGTAGTTTATCCGGGAGGTCCTACGAGCAGTACTTC. Its protein is CASSLSGRSYEQYF.